This T cell receptor beta chain was recorded in a study of shared clonotypes between healthy human individuals. Regarding the study as a whole: Across several donors, naive CD4 shared 5% to 6.5%, naive CD8 approximately 3.5%, memory CD4 more than 2%, memory CD8 about 0.38%. Non-shared clonotypes displayed generation probabilities falling below those of clonotypes present in all four donors.

Libraries were prepared by immunoSEQ multiplex PCR; TCRdb keeps only in-frame clonotypes and omits some of them. The table includes approximately 1.1 million clones, roughly 74% detected once. Healthy adults negative for HIV, lacking recent acute infections or vaccinations, served as donors. There were only Caucasian adults among the donors, and all lived in Nashville, Tennessee. Germline V CDR1 and CDR2: KGHSH, LQKENI. The V end lost 6 bases, the J end lost 2 bases, and 11 bases lay between the germline ends. This CDR3 contains 13 residues. As concerns this clone: The antigen remains undetermined.

The gene calls are TRBV18 and TRBJ2-7; D tentatively reads TRBD1 or TRBD2 (5 bases each). Sequenced sample: memory CD4+ T cells from PBMCs. Indicated subset: CD45RA-negative fraction. The TCR comes from a man aged 18 to 30 in good health. Some clones in this sample may be carry-over from other donors' samples. The CDR3 sequence: CASSVGRAYEQYF. As DNA, the CDR3 is TGTGCCAGCTCGGTGGGACGAGCCTACGAGCAGTACTTC.